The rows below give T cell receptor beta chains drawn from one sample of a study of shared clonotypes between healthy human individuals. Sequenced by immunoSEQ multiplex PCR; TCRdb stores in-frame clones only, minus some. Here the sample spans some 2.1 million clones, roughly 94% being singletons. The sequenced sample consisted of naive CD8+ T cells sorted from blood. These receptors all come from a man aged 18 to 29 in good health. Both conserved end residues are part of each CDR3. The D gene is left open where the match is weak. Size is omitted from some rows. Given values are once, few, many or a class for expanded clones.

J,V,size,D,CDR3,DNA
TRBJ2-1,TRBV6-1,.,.,CASSEEVSEQFF,TGTGCCAGCAGTGAAGAGGTATCTGAGCAGTTCTTC
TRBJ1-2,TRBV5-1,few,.,CASSLEGELGGYTF,TGCGCCAGCAGCTTGGAGGGGGAGTTGGGTGGCTACACCTTC
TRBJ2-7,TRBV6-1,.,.,CASSERGTYEQYF,TGTGCCAGCAGTGAAAGGGGGACTTACGAGCAGTACTTC
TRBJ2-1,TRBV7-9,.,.,CASSLDLVAEQFF,TGTGCCAGCAGCTTAGATCTGGTAGCGGAGCAGTTCTTC
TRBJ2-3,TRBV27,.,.,CASSLAGTDTQYF,TGTGCCAGCAGTTTAGCAGGGACAGATACGCAGTATTTT
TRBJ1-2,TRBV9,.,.,CASSVGGNLLYGYTF,TGTGCCAGCAGCGTAGGGGGGAATCTTCTGTATGGCTACACCTTC
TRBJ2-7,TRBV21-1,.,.,CASSKRRGSAKGKYF,TGTGCCAGCAGCAAACGGAGGGGGTCGGCTAAGGGGAAGTACTTC
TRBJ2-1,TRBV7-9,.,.,CASSLVMADEQFF,TGTGCCAGCAGCTTAGTTATGGCTGATGAGCAGTTCTTC
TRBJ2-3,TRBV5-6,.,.,CASSLEPRDTQYF,TGTGCCAGCAGCTTGGAGCCCCGAGATACGCAGTATTTT
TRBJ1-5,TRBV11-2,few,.,CASSLASGYSNQPQHF,TGTGCCAGCAGCTTAGCTTCGGGGTACAGCAATCAGCCCCAGCATTTT
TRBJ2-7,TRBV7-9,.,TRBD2,CASRSGIGEQYF,TGTGCCAGCAGGAGCGGGATAGGCGAGCAGTACTTC
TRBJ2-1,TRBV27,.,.,CASSPADGNNEQFF,TGTGCCAGCAGCCCCGCGGACGGAAACAATGAGCAGTTCTTC
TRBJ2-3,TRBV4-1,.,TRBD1,CASSQERTGGSTDTQYF,TGCGCCAGCAGCCAAGAAAGGACAGGGGGTAGCACAGATACGCAGTATTTT
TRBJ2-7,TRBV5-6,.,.,CASSPRALYEQYF,TGTGCCAGCAGCCCCCGGGCCCTCTACGAGCAGTACTTC
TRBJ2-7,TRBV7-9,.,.,CASSLDGFYEQYF,TGTGCCAGCAGCTTAGACGGATTCTACGAGCAGTACTTC
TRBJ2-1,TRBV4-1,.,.,CASSQDQSSGTILDEQFF,TGCGCCAGCAGCCAAGATCAATCGTCGGGGACCATCCTGGATGAGCAGTTCTTC